This T cell receptor (beta chain) was captured in a study of beta chain features in type 1 diabetes. Study summary: Similarity in age, gender and cell yields was seen between patients and healthy donors.

Expressed TCRB transcripts were sequenced, since all the RNA that had been isolated was reverse transcribed. Sequencing used immunoSEQ multiplex PCR; TCRdb keeps in-frame clones, though not all of them. The sample carries about 15,000 clones, approximately 60% recorded once. V was trimmed by 1 base and J by 0 bases, leaving 23 bases between them. Germline-derived CDR1 and CDR2 are SGHRS and YFSETQ. This CDR3 is built from 20 residues. About 100 mL of blood, on average, came from one heparinised draw per donor. Sorting of CD4+ naive, central memory, regulatory and stem cell-like memory cells was performed via CD45RO/CCR7/CD25/CD127/CD95/CD27. Each of the sorted populations had a purity greater than 95%. Study-wide points: Patients with Type 1 diabetes showed moderately but significantly shorter TCRB CDR3s in all four CD4+ subsets.

Notes on this clone: Antigen: not known.

The origin of this receptor is a woman aged 18-29 years with type 1 diabetes. The chain links TRBV5-1 to TRBJ2-1, with D tentatively TRBD2 (5 bases). The sequenced material came from stem cell memory CD4+ T cells from blood. The CDR3 loop is CASSLPSRSSDARSYNEQFF. The DNA for the CDR3 is TGCGCCAGCAGCTTGCCTAGCCGCTCGTCTGACGCTCGCTCCTACAATGAGCAGTTCTTC.